A single sample gave rise to the 12 T cell receptor beta chains below, sequenced in a study of blood T cell repertoires in COVID-19 (dated by TCRdb to about 2020). Library preparation was by the immunoSEQ multiplex PCR assay. This is the immuneACCESS table as TCRdb keeps it, with only in-frame sequences that have V and J called. A part of the clones is gone; compared with another copy, unresolved V genes explain less than half, and the rest is unexplained. The sample data list 80,000 to 100,000 clones, and 90% to 95% of these were observed just once. More than 4% of the sample lies in the top ten. The sequenced sample was peripheral blood. The receptors shown here come from a human donor with active COVID-19. The donor label of this sample is uncertain.

This chain uses TRBV4-1 with TRBJ1-2, with 8 bases fitting TRBD1. The CDR3 consists of 15 residues. J gave up 4 bases and V 6 bases, and 10 bases lay outside the gene matches. Looked up from germline, CDR1 is MGHRA and CDR2 is YSYEKL. As DNA, the CDR3 is TGCGCCAGCAGTCTAGACAGGGGTGATATCTATGGCTACACCTTC. This gives the protein CASSLDRGDIYGYTF.

The chain is built from TRBV5-4 and TRBJ2-1, with D possibly matching TRBD2 (7 bases). Germline CDR1 reads SGHNT; CDR2 reads YYREEE (reference sequence). Trimming cost V 6 bases and J 6 bases, with 19 bases left between them. The CDR3 has 15 residues. The CDR3 DNA follows: TGTGCCAGCACGGGGGGTTTACTAGGGGGCAATGAGCAGTTCTTC. This encodes CASTGGLLGGNEQFF.

V is TRBV5-1 and J is TRBJ1-2, with D possibly TRBD1 on 5 matching bases. V gave up 0 bases and J gave up 4 bases, with 10 bases separating them. The CDR3 has 14 residues. The germline gives CDR1 SGHRS, CDR2 YFSETQ. The CDR3 DNA sequence: TGCGCCAGCAGCTTGGGAGACAGCACCTATGGCTACACCTTC. Its protein product is CASSLGDSTYGYTF.

The chain couples TRBV3-1 (or the pseudogene TRBV3-2) to TRBJ2-1, with TRBD1 as a possible D gene (6 bases). V shed 4 bases and J shed 4 bases, with 14 bases lying between them. CDR1 LGHDT and CDR2 YNNKEL come from the germline V gene (reference sequence). The CDR3 extends over 15 amino acids. CDR3 coding DNA: TGTGCCAGCAGCCCGGACAGCATTCGGTACAATGAGCAGTTCTTC. Amino acid sequence: CASSPDSIRYNEQFF.

The chain combines TRBV28 with TRBJ2-7; 9 nucleotides match TRBD2. This CDR3 has 15 amino acids. J gave up 0 bases and V 6 bases, and 6 bases lay outside the gene matches. Germline V lookup: CDR1 MDHEN, CDR2 SYDVKM. As DNA, the CDR3 is TGTGCCAGCAGCTACACTAGCGGGCGCTCCTACGAGCAGTACTTC. As protein: CASSYTSGRSYEQYF.

The rearrangement joins TRBV11-3 to TRBJ1-2; 7 nucleotides line up with TRBD1. The CDR3 runs 13 residues. With 5 bases clipped from V and 3 bases from J, the junction kept 3 bases outside the gene matches. CDR1 and CDR2 (germline): SGHNT, YENEEA. CDR3 sequence reads: CASSPDRDYGYTF. Here the CDR3 DNA reads TGTGCCAGCAGCCCAGACAGGGACTATGGCTACACCTTC.

The chain carries TRBV7-9 and TRBJ1-2; 11 bases align to TRBD1. CDR1 and CDR2 (germline): SEHNR, FQNEAQ (reference sequence). CDR3 length: 16 residues. V lost 5 bases and J lost 3; bases outside the gene matches: 8. The CDR3 nucleotides are TGTGCCAGCAGCCAGGACAGGGGGCCGCTCTACTATGGCTACACCTTC. Amino acids: CASSQDRGPLYYGYTF.

This clone occurred a few times. The J gene is TRBJ2-1, the V gene TRBV5-4; tentative D call: TRBD1 (6 bases). Trimming stripped 0 bases from V and 3 bases from J, with 10 bases between. The germline V gene encodes CDR1 SGHNT and CDR2 YYREEE (reference sequence). The CDR3 is 15 residues long. CDR3 protein: CASSLEQGSYNEQFF. CDR3 nucleotide sequence: TGTGCCAGCAGCTTGGAACAGGGAAGCTACAATGAGCAGTTCTTC.

The CDR3 spells CASSESKQRTDTQYF. CDR3 sequence (DNA): TGTGCCAGCAGTGAAAGTAAACAGCGCACAGATACGCAGTATTTT. V and J are TRBV6-1 and TRBJ2-3, with unresolved D. This CDR3 has 15 residues. In germline, CDR1 is MNHNS, CDR2 SASEGT. V lost 2 bases to trimming and J lost 1 base, with 10 bases between them.

The CDR3 region is CASSQEELVLAGQETQYF. CDR3 DNA: TGCGCCAGCAGCCAAGAGGAATTAGTACTAGCGGGACAAGAGACCCAGTACTTC. V is TRBV4-3 and J is TRBJ2-5; TRBD2 aligns across 10 bases. V lost 0 bases and J lost 2; bases outside the gene matches: 9. The CDR3 contains 18 residues. From germline, CDR1 is LGHNA and CDR2 YSLEER.

V gene TRBV6-5 combines with J gene TRBJ1-6, with TRBD1 identical over 9 bases. With 2 bases clipped from V and 8 bases from J, the junction kept 4 bases outside the gene matches. Looked up from germline, CDR1 is MNHEY and CDR2 is SVGAGI. The CDR3 is 15 amino acids. CDR3 sequence (DNA): TGTGCCAGCAGTTACGACAGGGGGTATTATTCACCCCTCCACTTT. Encoded protein: CASSYDRGYYSPLHF.

The V call is TRBV5-6, the J call TRBJ1-2; 7 nucleotides match TRBD1. Germline loops: CDR1 SGHDT, CDR2 YYEEEE. V gave up 5 bases and J gave up 6 bases; unmatched junction bases: 13. This CDR3 is 15 amino acids long. The CDR3 nucleotides read TGTGCCAGCAGTCCGGACAGGTCGGAGACCAATGGCTACACCTTC. Its translation is CASSPDRSETNGYTF.